A single sample gave rise to the 27 T cell receptor beta chains below, sequenced in a study of T-cell reconstitution after alpha-beta-depleted transplantation in children. Unique molecular identifiers were built into the TCRbeta library. TCRdb analysed the PCR reads with MiXCR anew, one entry per CDR3 protein. Of about 200,000 distinct CDR3 sequences listed, about 6.6% are singletons. The sequenced sample was PBMCs, obtained before TCRalphabeta/CD19-depleted stem cell transplant. Receptors originate from a boy aged 2-15 years with acute lymphoblastic leukemia, due to receive a stem cell transplant.

This clonotype came up many times. The chain is built from TRBV6-5 and TRBJ1-2, with D maybe TRBD1 (5 bases). Looked up from germline, CDR1 is MNHEY and CDR2 is SVGAGI. Trimming stripped 0 bases from V and 6 bases from J, with 11 bases between. CDR3 length: 14 amino acids. This CDR3 reads CASSYSTGTNGYTF. The CDR3 DNA reads as TGTGCCAGCAGTTACTCTACCGGGACTAATGGCTACACCTTC.

This clonotype has a count of ten or more. The CDR3 bases are TGCAGTGCTAGCCCGACAGGGAATAAATACGAGCAGTACTTC. Translation gives CSASPTGNKYEQYF. J is TRBJ2-7 and V is TRBV20-1, with TRBD1 matching over 7 bases. Germline V gene data show CDR1 as DFQATT and CDR2 as SNEGSKA (reference sequence). The junction had 9 bases not matched to a gene; V was cut back by 3 bases and J by 4 bases. The CDR3 is made up of 14 amino acids.

This clonotype was picked up a small number of times. The chain couples TRBV12-3 or TRBV12-4 to TRBJ2-5, with D unclear. With 7 bases removed from V and 5 bases from J, the gap between germline ends came to 23 bases. The CDR3 spans 16 residues. The CDR3 DNA reads as TGTGCCAGCACCCCTGGCGGAGCTGGGAATGGGGAGACCCAGTACTTC. Translating gives CASTPGGAGNGETQYF.

Of note for this clonotype: A clone one base away is much larger, so this may be a read error. V gene TRBV3-1 combines with J gene TRBJ1-5; D call uncertain. Germline V gives CDR1 LGHDT, CDR2 YNNKEL (reference sequence). The length of the CDR3 is 13 residues. The germline V and J ends were trimmed by 2 bases and 9 bases, with 11 bases remaining between them. In DNA, the CDR3 is TGTGCCAGCAGCCAACAAGAGCGTTGGCCCCAGCATTTT. It encodes CASSQQERWPQHF.

Many counts were recorded for this clonotype. The V and J genes are TRBV12-3 or TRBV12-4 and TRBJ2-3, with 8 bases fitting TRBD2. V shed 7 bases and J 3 bases; nucleotides not matched to a gene: 9. The CDR3 sequence is 15 residues long. The CDR3 reads CASTGTGLGTDTQYF. The CDR3 nucleotides read TGTGCCAGCACCGGAACGGGACTAGGAACAGATACGCAGTATTTT.

This clonotype appeared many times. V usage is TRBV7-8 and J usage is TRBJ1-2; 8 bases align to TRBD1. CDR3 length equals 14 residues. Per the germline V gene, CDR1 is SGHVS and CDR2 is FQNEAQ. Unmatched junction bases numbered 4, after V lost 5 bases and J lost 2 bases. CDR3 loop: CASSLRDRNYGYTF. The DNA for the CDR3 is TGTGCCAGCAGCCTGAGGGACAGGAACTATGGCTACACCTTC.

This sequence joins TRBV7-6 and TRBJ2-3, with 13 bases that match TRBD2. This CDR3 spans 19 amino acids. Germline trimming cut 4 bases from V and 0 bases from J; bases unmatched to any gene: 10. CDR1 SGHVS and CDR2 FNYEAQ come from the germline V gene. The CDR3 region is CASSSGSTSGGHSTDTQYF. The CDR3 coding sequence is TGTGCCAGCAGCTCCGGCTCGACTAGCGGGGGGCACAGCACAGATACGCAGTATTTT. Variable domain in full (rest from reference TRBV7-6 and TRBJ2-3): GAGVSQSPRYKVTKRGQDVALRCDPISGHVSLYWYRQALGQGPEFLTYFNYEAQQDKSGLPNDRFSAERPEGSISTLTIQRTEQRDSAMYRCASSSGSTSGGHSTDTQYFGPGTRLTVL.

There are many counts of this clonotype. The gene calls are TRBV12-5 and TRBJ2-1; D call uncertain. In germline, CDR1 is LGHNT, CDR2 FRNRAP. This CDR3 has 12 residues. V was pared by 1 base and J by 5 bases, with 3 bases between. DNA for the CDR3: TGTGCTAGTGGTTTGGGTCACAATGAGCAGTTCTTC. Its protein product is CASGLGHNEQFF.

In its sample, this clonotype was seen many times. The chain uses TRBV29-1 and TRBJ2-7, with D perhaps matching TRBD1 (5 bases). Germline V lookup: CDR1 SQVTM, CDR2 ANQGSEA. There are 13 residues in the CDR3. V lost 0 bases, J lost 6 bases, and 12 bases lay in between. The CDR3 loop reads CSVEDVTASEQYF. CDR3 coding DNA: TGCAGCGTTGAAGATGTGACAGCGTCCGAGCAGTACTTC.

This clonotype was observed at least ten times. V usage is TRBV10-2 and J usage is TRBJ2-2, with a weak D call TRBD2 (5 bases). Germline CDR1 is WSHSY and CDR2 is SAAADI. This CDR3 comprises 12 residues. V was shortened by 8 bases and J by 4 bases, with 8 bases between the two germline ends. The DNA for the CDR3 is TGCGCCAGCTCCCGGGGCACCGGGGAGCTGTTTTTT. It is translated as CASSRGTGELFF.

This clonotype occurred many times. J is TRBJ2-2 and V is TRBV11-2; perhaps TRBD2 as D (5 bases). Germline CDR1 is SGHAT and CDR2 is FQNNGV. The CDR3 is made up of 13 amino acids. Trimming cost V 3 bases and J 7 bases, with 9 bases left between them. The CDR3 sequence is CASSLLASGELFF. CDR3 nucleotide sequence: TGTGCCAGCAGCTTGCTAGCCAGCGGGGAGCTGTTTTTT.

This clonotype was counted many times. The chain couples TRBV29-1 to TRBJ1-2; TRBD1 matches at 10 bases. Trimming cost V 6 bases and J 0 bases; bases outside gene matches: 10. The germline V gene has CDR1 SQVTM and CDR2 ANQGSEA. The CDR3 length is 16 residues. CDR3 DNA: TGCAGCGTGCAAAGGACAGGGGGAAAAGCTAACTATGGCTACACCTTC. Its translation is CSVQRTGGKANYGYTF. The full variable domain, with the rest looked up from reference TRBV29-1 and TRBJ1-2, is SAVISQKPSRDICQRGTSLTIQCQVDSQVTMMFWYRQQPGQSLTLIATANQGSEATYESGFVIDKFPISRPNLTFSTLTVSNMSPEDSSIYLCSVQRTGGKANYGYTFGSGTRLTVV.

This clonotype was seen at least ten times. The chain is built from TRBV4-2 and TRBJ2-1; a possible D gene is TRBD2 (7 bases). V dropped 7 bases and J dropped 9 bases, with 19 bases sitting between them. The V gene's germline CDR1 is LGHNA and CDR2 YNFKEQ. This CDR3 comprises 14 residues. CDR3 coding DNA: TGTGCCAGCACCCGAGTCGGGGGGCGATCTGAGCAGTTCTTC. Translating gives CASTRVGGRSEQFF.

The chain recombines TRBV6-1 with TRBJ1-5; D remains ambiguous. Germline CDR1 MNHNS, CDR2 SASEGT. This CDR3 is built from 14 residues. The V end was cut by 7 bases, the J end by 2 bases, with 12 bases between. CDR3 DNA sequence: TGTGCCAGCACTCCAGCCGGAGGCAATCAGCCCCAGCATTTT. It yields the protein CASTPAGGNQPQHF.

This clonotype has at least ten counts. The CDR3 DNA reads as TGCAGTGCTAGAGACCCGGACAGGGTTTCCCACAATGAGCAGTTCTTC. This gives the protein CSARDPDRVSHNEQFF. The chain employs TRBV20-1 and TRBJ2-1; 8 positions match TRBD1. V shed 0 bases, J shed 5 bases, and the junction held 9 bases outside the gene matches. The CDR3 has 16 residues. Germline CDR1 and CDR2: DFQATT and SNEGSKA (reference sequence).

This clonotype appeared many times. In DNA form, the CDR3 reads TGTGCCAGCAGCGACCCCGGGGGTTCCTCCTACGAGCAGTACTTC. This gives the protein CASSDPGGSSYEQYF. The chain carries TRBV7-9 and TRBJ2-7, with D perhaps TRBD2 (6 bases). Trimming removed 5 bases from V and 0 bases from J, with 14 bases in between. Germline V gene data show CDR1 as SEHNR and CDR2 as FQNEAQ (reference sequence). The length of the CDR3 is 15 residues.

The rearrangement joins TRBV27 to TRBJ1-2; D might be TRBD1 (5 bases). CDR3 length: 12 residues. Germline values: CDR1 MNHEY, CDR2 SMNVEV (reference sequence). Trimming took 8 bases from V and 4 from J, leaving 11 bases between them. This chain's CDR3 is CASGGGSYGYTF. The CDR3 region has the DNA TGTGCCAGCGGCGGGGGTTCCTATGGCTACACCTTC.

The chain recombines TRBV20-1 with TRBJ1-1; TRBD1 is a possible D gene (5 bases). The germline V gene has CDR1 DFQATT and CDR2 SNEGSKA (reference sequence). This CDR3 is built from 12 residues. V was clipped by 5 bases and J by 7 bases, with 14 bases between them. The CDR3 is CSALGDGSEAFF. The CDR3 nucleotides are TGCAGTGCTCTTGGGGACGGAAGTGAAGCTTTCTTT.

This clonotype was picked up many times. CDR3 protein: CASSQGGTDSPLHF. CDR3 DNA sequence: TGTGCCAGCAGCCAAGGGGGCACGGACTCACCCCTCCACTTT. V is TRBV5-5 and J is TRBJ1-6; TRBD1 aligns across 7 bases. CDR1 SGHKS and CDR2 YYEKEE come from the germline V gene (reference sequence). Trimming took 4 bases from V and 10 from J; bases not matched to a gene: 8. CDR3 length: 14 amino acids.

The chain joins TRBV3-1 to TRBJ1-5; D is ambiguous. The CDR3 is 15 residues long. V lost 0 bases to trimming and J lost 0 bases, with 6 bases between them. Germline V gives CDR1 LGHDT, CDR2 YNNKEL (reference sequence). This CDR3 is CASSQDPGSNQPQHF. The CDR3 region has the DNA TGTGCCAGCAGCCAAGATCCCGGTAGCAATCAGCCCCAGCATTTT.

The genes are TRBV18 and TRBJ1-4, with a tentative D call TRBD1 (5 bases). Germline CDR1 is KGHSH and CDR2 is LQKENI. The CDR3 loop spans 16 amino acids. With 5 bases removed from V and 8 bases from J, the gap between germline ends came to 21 bases. The CDR3 is CASSSMGVHDEEKLFF. The CDR3 DNA reads TGTGCCAGCTCATCGATGGGGGTTCACGACGAGGAAAAACTGTTTTTT.

V gene TRBV28 combines with J gene TRBJ2-7; no firm D call. V lost 3 bases to trimming and J lost 11 bases, with 26 bases between them. Germline-derived CDR1 and CDR2 are MDHEN and SYDVKM. This CDR3 is built from 16 residues. CDR3 loop: CASSFGLRGEGSYEYF. The CDR3 coding sequence is TGTGCCAGCAGTTTTGGTCTGCGTGGGGAAGGCTCCTACGAGTACTTC.

The chain combines TRBV13 with TRBJ2-7; the D call may be TRBD1 or TRBD2 (5 bases each). CDR3 length: 14 amino acids. Germline lookup yields CDR1 PRHDT and CDR2 FYEKMQ (reference sequence). V was shortened by 3 bases and J by 2 bases, with 11 bases between the two germline ends. As DNA, the CDR3 is TGTGCCAGCAGCTTCAACGGGGCCGCCTACGAGCAGTACTTC. Translated, it gives CASSFNGAAYEQYF.

This clonotype was recorded at least ten times. The chain employs TRBV28 and TRBJ2-7, with D unresolved. The germline CDR1 and CDR2 sequences are MDHEN and SYDVKM. Deletions cut 4 bases from V and 3 bases from J, with 13 bases between. This CDR3 has 14 amino acids. DNA of the CDR3: TGTGCCAGCAGTTCTACGGTGAGGTACTACGAGCAGTACTTC. Translating gives CASSSTVRYYEQYF.

This clonotype was recorded a few times. The J gene is TRBJ2-3, the V gene TRBV4-3; the D call may be TRBD1 or TRBD2 (7 bases each). V was cut by 1 base and J by 0 bases, with 17 bases left in between. Germline CDR1 LGHNA, CDR2 YSLEER. The CDR3 is 18 amino acids. CDR3 protein: CASSQVGQGGTSTDTQYF. The CDR3 DNA sequence: TGCGCCAGCAGCCAAGTTGGTCAGGGGGGGACTAGCACAGATACGCAGTATTTT.

The V gene is TRBV27, the J gene TRBJ2-3; D gene ambiguous. Trimming shortened V by 6 bases and J by 0 bases, and 10 bases separated the two germline ends. This CDR3 has 14 residues. Germline V gene lookup returns CDR1 MNHEY and CDR2 SMNVEV (reference sequence). CDR3 DNA sequence: TGTGCCAGCAGCCGAACTACTAGCACAGATACGCAGTATTTT. This codes for CASSRTTSTDTQYF.

The chain uses TRBV27 and TRBJ2-7, with D perhaps matching TRBD2 (6 bases). Germline loops: CDR1 MNHEY, CDR2 SMNVEV (reference sequence). Trimming pared 7 bases from V and 7 bases from J, leaving 17 bases between. This CDR3 is built from 13 residues. CDR3 amino acids: CASMVEGGWEQYF. CDR3 nucleotide sequence: TGTGCCAGCATGGTCGAGGGAGGTTGGGAGCAGTACTTC.